The rows below give T cell receptor beta chains drawn from one sample of a study of cytomegalovirus exposure and HLA in healthy donors. Assay used: immunoSEQ multiplex PCR; TCRdb lists only in-frame clones, some missing. This sample has 100,000 to 150,000 clones, with roughly 95% found just once. The sequenced sample consisted of PBMCs. The receptors stem from a man aged 18 to 35 in good health and CMV-seronegative. CDR3s include the opening cysteine and the closing phenylalanine or tryptophan. The order of the fields is D gene, J gene, V gene, clone size, CDR3 DNA, CDR3 protein. A D gene is named only where the DNA matches it firmly. The size entry is marked missing in some rows and otherwise reads once, few, many or a size class.

.,TRBJ2-1,TRBV7-9,once,TGTGCCAGCAGCTTATCGTATGAGCAGTTCTTC,CASSLSYEQFF
.,TRBJ1-2,TRBV7-3,.,TGTGCCAGCAGCTCTCCGGGACAAGGAGGCTACACCTTC,CASSSPGQGGYTF
.,TRBJ1-4,TRBV5-1,.,TGCGCCAGCAGCATAGGCCGGGGGACTAATGAAAAACTGTTTTTT,CASSIGRGTNEKLFF
TRBD1,TRBJ2-7,TRBV9,.,TGTGCCAGCAGCGTAGGACAGGGTGTCCACGAGCAGTACTTC,CASSVGQGVHEQYF
TRBD2,TRBJ2-7,TRBV4-3,.,TGCGCCAGCAGCCAAGAGGGAGGGCGGATGCAGTACTTC,CASSQEGGRMQYF
.,TRBJ1-5,TRBV4-2,.,TGTGCCAGCAGCCAAGTTATCCAGAATCAGCCCCAGCATTTT,CASSQVIQNQPQHF
TRBD2,TRBJ2-1,TRBV11-2,once,TGTGCCAGCAGCTCACTTCGGGGGAGGGCCTATGAGCAGTTCTTC,CASSSLRGRAYEQFF
TRBD2,TRBJ2-2,TRBV7-9,.,TGTGCCAGCAGGTCTGACAGTAGCGGGAGGAATACCGGGGAGCTGTTTTTT,CASRSDSSGRNTGELFF
TRBD2,TRBJ2-1,TRBV29-1,.,TGCAGCGTTTCACTAGCGGGGGAGTACAATGAGCAGTTCTTC,CSVSLAGEYNEQFF
TRBD1,TRBJ1-5,TRBV18,once,TGTGCCAGCTCACTTGGACAGGATCAGCCCCAGCATTTT,CASSLGQDQPQHF
TRBD2,TRBJ2-1,TRBV27,.,TGTGCCAGCAGGGGACTAGCGGGAGTACCGAGCTCCTACAATGAGCAGTTCTTC,CASRGLAGVPSSYNEQFF
.,TRBJ2-1,TRBV7-9,once,TGTGCCAGCAGCCCTACCGACAGGACAGCTAATGAGCAGTTCTTC,CASSPTDRTANEQFF
TRBD1,TRBJ1-5,TRBV29-1,.,TGCAGCGTTATAGAGGACAGGGCTTCCAATCAGCCCCAGCATTTT,CSVIEDRASNQPQHF
TRBD1,TRBJ2-4,TRBV19,.,TGTGCCAGTAGTATTCAGGGACAGAATGACATTCAGTACTTC,CASSIQGQNDIQYF
.,TRBJ2-5,TRBV28,.,TGTGCCAGCAGTTCAACCGCGACAGTCCTTCCCCCAACGGAGTCCCAGTACTTC,CASSSTATVLPPTESQYF
.,TRBJ1-1,TRBV15,.,TGTGCCACCAGCAGAAGAAGGGAGGGCTTATACACTGAAGCTTTCTTT,CATSRRREGLYTEAFF
TRBD1,TRBJ2-7,TRBV7-9,.,TGTGCCAGCAGCGCAGACAGGGTGTCCCACGAGCAGTACTTC,CASSADRVSHEQYF
.,TRBJ2-7,TRBV6-6,once,TGTGCCAGCTCCTCCGGCGGCTCCCACTACGAGCAGTACTTC,CASSSGGSHYEQYF
TRBD1,TRBJ2-3,TRBV30,.,TGTGCCTGGGAGGGACAGCCAATAAGCACAGATACGCAGTATTTT,CAWEGQPISTDTQYF
.,TRBJ1-1,TRBV2,.,TGTGCCAGCAGTGGCCAGATGAACACTGAAGCTTTCTTT,CASSGQMNTEAFF
TRBD1,TRBJ2-7,TRBV7-9,.,TGTGCCAGCAGCTTAACAGGGACAGGGAACTACGAGCAGTACTTC,CASSLTGTGNYEQYF
.,TRBJ2-5,TRBV30,.,TGTGCCTGGAGCCCCCCCCACGGAGGCATTTTTATAGAGACCCAGTACTTC,CAWSPPHGGIFIETQYF
TRBD1,TRBJ2-7,TRBV4-1,.,TGCGCCAGCAGCCAAGAGCCCACGACAGGGGCCGTTTACGAGCAGTACTTC,CASSQEPTTGAVYEQYF
.,TRBJ2-6,TRBV7-2,.,TGTGCCAGCAGCCCCGTCACTTCTGGGGCCAACGTCCTGACTTTC,CASSPVTSGANVLTF
.,TRBJ2-5,TRBV5-1,once,TGCGCCAGCAGCTTCCGGACTCAAGAGACCCAGTACTTC,CASSFRTQETQYF
.,TRBJ1-1,TRBV5-1,.,TGCGCCAGCAGCTTAAGACGGGACTTTCAGAACACTGAAGCTTTCTTT,CASSLRRDFQNTEAFF
TRBD1,TRBJ2-1,TRBV2,.,TGTGCCAGCACCCAAGAGGGGGCGTTCGAGCAGTTCTTC,CASTQEGAFEQFF
.,TRBJ2-7,TRBV7-2,.,TGTGCCAGCAGCTTTTCTACTGCGACCTACGAGCAGTACTTC,CASSFSTATYEQYF
.,TRBJ2-3,TRBV21-1,.,TGTGCCAGCAGCAAAACGTGGACTAGCGGTAGCACAGATACGCAGTATTTT,CASSKTWTSGSTDTQYF